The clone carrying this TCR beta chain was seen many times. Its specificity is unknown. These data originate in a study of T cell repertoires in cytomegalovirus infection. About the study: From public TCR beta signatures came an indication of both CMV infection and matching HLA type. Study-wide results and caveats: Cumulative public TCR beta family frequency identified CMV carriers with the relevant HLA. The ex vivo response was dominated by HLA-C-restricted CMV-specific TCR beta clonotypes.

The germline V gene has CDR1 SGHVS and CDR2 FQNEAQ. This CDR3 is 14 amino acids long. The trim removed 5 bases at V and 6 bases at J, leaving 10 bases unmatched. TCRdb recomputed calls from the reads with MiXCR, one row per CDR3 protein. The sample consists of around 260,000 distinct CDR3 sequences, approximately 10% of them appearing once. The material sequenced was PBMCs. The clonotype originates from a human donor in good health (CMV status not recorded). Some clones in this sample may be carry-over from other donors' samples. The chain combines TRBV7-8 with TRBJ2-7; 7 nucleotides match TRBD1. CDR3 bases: TGTGCCAGCAGCACTGACAGGGTATTAAGCGAGCAGTACTTC. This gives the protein CASSTDRVLSEQYF.